The TCR beta chain described here comes from a study of Tregs in tolerant kidney transplant recipients (dated by TCRdb to the late 2010s). As for the study more broadly: The study used TCRbeta sequencing to identify donor-specific regulatory T cells before combined kidney and bone marrow transplantation, then tracked those cells after transplant. Study-wide findings and limitations: In tolerant patients, the expansion of donor-specific Tregs was greater than global Treg expansion, suggesting that the expansion was antigen-driven rather than nonspecific. Expanding Tregs with activated donor B cells appeared to identify the most biologically relevant and donor-specific TCRbeta repertoire. Biological reproducibility was not directly addressed, though technical replication error appeared minimal. Because the study included only a small number of patients, the results must be confirmed in larger populations and under other immunosuppression protocols. PCR primers changed over time for some patients, so nucleotide-level comparison across those patients' samples was not possible.

Genomic DNA was extracted from sorted cells with the QIAGEN DNeasy Blood and Tissue Kit for TCRbeta CDR3 sequencing. High-throughput TCRbeta CDR3 sequencing, which included PCR amplification with bias correction and internal controls, was done commercially through immunoSEQ. Per the source publication's procedure: Unique productive TCRbeta sequences were defined by CDR3 nucleotide sequence where primers matched, and otherwise by CDR3 amino acid sequence together with Vbeta and Jbeta genes. To correct sorting error, sequences shared between sorted populations at a frequency ratio of 2:1 or less were removed; the rest were assigned to the higher population. Donor-reactive sequences were defined as at least 5-fold expanded in CFSE-low cells versus unstimulated cells, with frequency of at least 0.01% in CFSE-low cells. Jensen-Shannon divergence calculated on the top 100 TCRbeta sequences ranked by frequency was used to measure repertoire divergence. For samples with multiple sequencing runs, sorting error was corrected in each run separately before the runs were combined. TCRdb holds this immuneACCESS table with in-frame rearrangements only. Some clones are missing; in checked studies, unresolved V genes explain under half, and the rest has no known cause. V and J calls and clone size follow that table, whereas D and trimming were derived from the DNA. This sample is represented by fewer than 95,000 clones; 80% to 95% of them were singletons. The top ten constitute around 1.6% of the sample.

Related donors were used in the transplants with nonmyeloablative bone marrow transplantation, and mixed chimerism was transient in the human trials. Unstimulated Tregs (CD4+CD25+CD127-), CD4+ non-Tregs (CD4+CD25-), CD4 and CD8 cells were FACS-sorted from thawed PBMCs. A few combined kidney and bone marrow transplant recipients from the ITN036ST trial were included as patients, and samples were available only from these trial subjects. Healthy control blood was processed to PBMCs by Ficoll density gradient and cryopreserved, and patient PBMCs were collected before and after transplant. A note on this clone: No cognate antigen has been identified for it. No base quality information exists; no much larger clone differs at one position.

The CDR3 starts with the cysteine, ends with the phenylalanine, and has 16 residues. Only CDR3 DNA remains: 48 bases, in frame from the first base. V ends up 2 bases short and J 6 bases short, with an unmatched junction base count of 7. The germline V gene supplies CDR1 SGHTA and CDR2 FQGNSA. The source is a human patient who received a combined kidney and bone marrow transplant. Because of the transplant, the T cells may be the graft donor's rather than the patient's own. Sequencing used CD4+ T cells from blood (PBMCs), obtained 12 months after the transplant. The sequence links TRBV7-2 to TRBJ2-3; 11 nucleotides in the junction match TRBD2. The CDR3 has the sequence CASSLWASGGHDTQYF. The nucleotides are TGTGCCAGCAGCTTATGGGCTAGCGGGGGGCATGATACGCAGTATTTT.